This T cell receptor (beta chain) was observed in a study of blood T cell repertoires in COVID-19. Produced via immunoSEQ multiplex PCR; TCRdb's table is partial and in-frame only. The table has over 150,000 clones, approximately 88% seen once. The V segment lost 6 bases and the J segment 6 bases; nucleotides outside the gene matches: 6. Germline lookup yields CDR1 MDHEN and CDR2 SYDVKM. This CDR3 spans 15 amino acids. The chain couples TRBV28 to TRBJ2-2, with 11 positions matching TRBD1. Sequencing was performed on peripheral blood. The sequence was obtained from a woman aged 60 to 75 with acute or convalescent COVID-19. In DNA form, the CDR3 reads TGTGCCAGCAGGGGAGGACAGGGGGCTTCCGGGGAGCTGTTTTTT. It codes for CASRGGQGASGELFF.